The 29 T cell receptor beta chains in this list originate from one sample, sequenced in a study of graft-versus-host responses after intestinal transplantation. The data were produced by immunoSEQ multiplex PCR, yet TCRdb's version contains in-frame clones alone and is incomplete. This table has roughly 14,000 clones, around 87% appearing once. Sequenced here: bone marrow, sampled more than 120 days after intestinal transplantation. The receptors shown here come from a human patient who received an intestinal transplant, so some T cells may come from the graft donor.

The V call is TRBV28, the J call TRBJ2-7; the match to TRBD1 covers 7 bases. The CDR3 has 17 amino acids. V lost 3 bases to trimming and J lost 3 bases; unmatched junction nucleotides: 14. The germline CDR1 and CDR2 sequences are MDHEN and SYDVKM. For the CDR3, the DNA is TGTGCCAGCAGTTTTGGGGAACAAACAGGGGTGAGCTACGAGCAGTACTTC. Its translation is CASSFGEQTGVSYEQYF. Complete variable domain (other parts from reference TRBV28 and TRBJ2-7): DVKVTQSSRYLVKRTGEKVFLECVQDMDHENMFWYRQDPGLGLRLIYFSYDVKMKEKGDIPEGYSVSREKKERFSLILESASTNQTSMYLCASSFGEQTGVSYEQYFGPGTRLTVT.

This clone was recorded a few times. This CDR3 is also generated by other DNA sequences in the sample. This rearrangement joins TRBV27 to TRBJ1-5; possibly TRBD1 for D (5 bases). CDR1 is MNHEY, CDR2 SMNVEV, per germline (reference sequence). V was shortened by 5 bases and J by 4 bases, with 12 bases between the two germline ends. The CDR3 sequence is 14 residues long. The CDR3 loop reads CASSVARGNQPQHF. The CDR3 DNA is TGTGCCAGCAGTGTCGCGCGGGGGAATCAGCCCCAGCATTTT.

This clone was found a few times. The genes are TRBV28 and TRBJ2-3; 7 positions agree with TRBD1. The trim removed 5 bases at V and 14 bases at J, leaving 13 bases unmatched. The CDR3 length is 13 residues. The germline CDR1 and CDR2 sequences are MDHEN and SYDVKM. Here the CDR3 reads CASSPLAQGPSYF. The CDR3 bases are TGTGCCAGCAGTCCGTTAGCACAGGGGCCGTCGTATTTT. Full variable domain (missing parts from reference TRBV28 and TRBJ2-3): DVKVTQSSRYLVKRTGEKVFLECVQDMDHENMFWYRQDPGLGLRLIYFSYDVKMKEKGDIPEGYSVSREKKERFSLILESASTNQTSMYLCASSPLAQGPSYFGPGTRLTVL.

The CDR3 sequence is CASSLIRGGTEAFF. The CDR3 DNA is TGTGCCAGCAGTTTAATTCGGGGAGGCACTGAAGCTTTCTTT. V usage is TRBV28 and J usage is TRBJ1-1; no firm D call. This CDR3 is built from 14 residues. Germline CDR1 MDHEN, CDR2 SYDVKM. The V end was cut by 2 bases, the J end by 4 bases, with 11 bases between.

The chain couples TRBV5-1 to TRBJ2-1; D uncertain. Trimming removed 4 bases from V and 0 bases from J, with 17 bases in between. The germline CDR1 and CDR2 sequences are SGHRS and YFSETQ. The CDR3 covers 17 residues. The CDR3: CASSIRHHWSSYNEQFF. CDR3 DNA: TGCGCCAGCAGCATACGCCACCATTGGAGCTCCTACAATGAGCAGTTCTTC.

The rearrangement joins TRBV11-3 to TRBJ1-2; 7 bases map to TRBD1. Unmatched junction bases numbered 5, after V lost 6 bases and J lost 7 bases. The CDR3 has 12 residues. The germline gives CDR1 SGHNT, CDR2 YENEEA. CDR3: CASSQGGRGYTF. The CDR3 bases are TGTGCCAGCAGTCAGGGGGGCCGTGGCTACACCTTC.

The rearrangement uses TRBV28 and TRBJ1-2; D is unclear. CDR1 and CDR2 (germline): MDHEN, SYDVKM. Trimming left V 2 bases short and J 7 bases short, with 11 bases between. This CDR3 is 13 amino acids long. CDR3 loop: CASSLLPAVGYTF. The CDR3 region has the DNA TGTGCCAGCAGTTTACTACCCGCAGTTGGCTACACCTTC.

About this clone itself: The sample contains more than one DNA sequence encoding this CDR3. The chain has TRBV11-3 and TRBJ2-3, with 8 nucleotides matching TRBD1. V shed 5 bases and J 5 bases; nucleotides not matched to a gene: 9. The germline CDR1 and CDR2 sequences are SGHNT and YENEEA. This CDR3 is built from 15 residues. As DNA, the CDR3 is TGTGCCAGCAGCCCGCGGGACAGGAGGGGAGATACGCAGTATTTT. Residues: CASSPRDRRGDTQYF.

The gene calls are TRBV13 and TRBJ2-7, with TRBD2 matching 10 bases. The V and J ends lost 3 bases and 3 bases, in that order; junction bases with no gene match: 5. This CDR3 is built from 15 residues. Germline CDR1 is PRHDT and CDR2 is FYEKMQ (reference sequence). The CDR3 loop reads CASSLTGTSDYEQYF. CDR3 in DNA: TGTGCCAGCAGCTTGACCGGGACTAGCGACTACGAGCAGTACTTC.

This clone was detected a few times. The V and J genes are TRBV6-4 and TRBJ2-1; D not resolved. V lost 0 bases to trimming and J lost 5 bases, with 5 bases between them. In germline, CDR1 is MRHNA, CDR2 SNTAGT. The CDR3 has 13 residues. The DNA of the CDR3 is TGTGCCAGCAGTGACTCGGCAAACAATGAGCAGTTCTTC. Its protein product is CASSDSANNEQFF.

The chain couples TRBV28 to TRBJ2-7; perhaps D is TRBD1 or TRBD2 (5 bases each). This CDR3 has 14 residues. Trimming removed 3 bases from V and 3 bases from J, with 12 bases in between. From germline, CDR1 is MDHEN and CDR2 SYDVKM. The CDR3 bases are TGTGCCAGCAGTTTCCGGGACGGTCACTACGAGCAGTACTTC. This gives the protein CASSFRDGHYEQYF.

The chain carries TRBV27 and TRBJ2-7, with D perhaps TRBD2 (7 bases). The CDR3 covers 16 residues. V gave up 6 bases and J gave up 0 bases, with 18 bases separating them. Germline V CDR1 and CDR2: MNHEY, SMNVEV (reference sequence). CDR3 amino acids: CASSSGAGVVSYEQYF. The CDR3, as DNA: TGTGCCAGCAGCTCGGGGGCGGGGGTAGTCTCCTACGAGCAGTACTTC.

V usage is TRBV28 and J usage is TRBJ1-5; D unclear. The length of the CDR3 is 15 residues. Trimming took off 6 bases at V and 4 bases at J, with 16 bases between the two ends. In germline, CDR1 is MDHEN, CDR2 SYDVKM. CDR3 sequence: CASRSTGPSNQPQHF. CDR3 sequence (DNA): TGTGCCAGCAGATCCACCGGGCCATCAAATCAGCCCCAGCATTTT.

This clone has more than one count but fewer than ten. This chain connects TRBV28 to TRBJ2-7; the D call may be TRBD1 or TRBD2 (5 bases each). V was clipped by 3 bases and J by 0 bases, with 6 bases between them. Germline CDR1 MDHEN, CDR2 SYDVKM. This CDR3 is built from 13 residues. This chain's CDR3 is CASSLGVSYEQYF. For the CDR3, the DNA is TGTGCCAGCAGTTTGGGGGTCTCCTACGAGCAGTACTTC. Using reference TRBV28 and TRBJ2-7 for the parts outside the CDR3, the full variable domain is DVKVTQSSRYLVKRTGEKVFLECVQDMDHENMFWYRQDPGLGLRLIYFSYDVKMKEKGDIPEGYSVSREKKERFSLILESASTNQTSMYLCASSLGVSYEQYFGPGTRLTVT.

The chain uses TRBV4-1 and TRBJ1-5; 12 bases fit TRBD1. There are 15 residues in the CDR3. J gave up 7 bases and V 3 bases, and 4 bases lay outside the gene matches. CDR1 is MGHRA, CDR2 YSYEKL, per germline. The CDR3 bases are TGCGCCAGCAGCCAGGGACAGGGGGCAGGACAGCCCCAGCATTTT. It yields the protein CASSQGQGAGQPQHF.

V gene TRBV30 combines with J gene TRBJ2-1, with D tentatively TRBD1 or TRBD2 (5 bases each). Trimming took 2 bases from V and 9 from J, leaving 11 bases between them. Germline V CDR1 and CDR2: GTSNPN, SVGIG (reference sequence). The CDR3 runs to 12 residues. CDR3 sequence: CAWSSAGSEQFF. The DNA for the CDR3 is TGTGCCTGGAGTTCAGCAGGGAGTGAGCAGTTCTTC.

This clone was detected only a few times. V usage is TRBV10-2 and J usage is TRBJ1-4; D gene unclear. Germline V gene data show CDR1 as WSHSY and CDR2 as SAAADI. Trimming removed 3 bases from V and 5 bases from J, with 10 bases in between. The CDR3 has 14 residues. The CDR3 DNA is TGCGCCAGCAGTGAATGGAGGGTCAATGAAAAACTGTTTTTT. It specifies CASSEWRVNEKLFF.

This chain connects TRBV5-1 to TRBJ2-5; D is unclear. With 4 bases removed from V and 5 bases from J, the gap between germline ends came to 12 bases. Germline CDR1 and CDR2: SGHRS and YFSETQ. This CDR3 spans 13 amino acids. The CDR3 sequence: CASSRQEIETQYF. DNA for the CDR3: TGCGCCAGCAGCCGACAAGAGATTGAGACCCAGTACTTC.

The chain links TRBV6-4 to TRBJ2-2, with a possible D match to TRBD2 (5 bases). The CDR3 is 13 residues long. The germline V and J ends were trimmed by 2 bases and 7 bases, with 8 bases remaining between them. Germline CDR1 reads MRHNA; CDR2 reads SNTAGT. CDR3 bases: TGTGCCAGCAGTGACCTAGCTAGCGGGGAGCTGTTTTTT. Its translation is CASSDLASGELFF.

This rearrangement joins TRBV7-2 to TRBJ1-1; D remains ambiguous. CDR3 length: 13 residues. CDR1 is SGHTA and CDR2 is FQGNSA in the germline V gene. With 2 bases removed from V and 3 bases from J, the gap between germline ends came to 7 bases. The CDR3 is CASSLRGYTEAFF. DNA of the CDR3: TGTGCCAGCAGCTTACGGGGTTACACTGAAGCTTTCTTT.

The chain is built from TRBV5-4 and TRBJ2-1; TRBD2 is a possible D gene (5 bases). CDR1 is SGHNT and CDR2 is YYREEE in the germline V gene (reference sequence). The CDR3 has 16 residues. V was cut by 4 bases and J by 2 bases, with 16 bases left in between. CDR3 amino acids: CASSSSEIRTYNEQFF. The CDR3 bases are TGTGCCAGCAGCAGTAGCGAGATCAGAACCTACAATGAGCAGTTCTTC.

The chain combines TRBV6-5 with TRBJ1-2; D remains unclear. From germline, CDR1 is MNHEY and CDR2 SVGAGI. The V gene lost 4 bases and the J gene lost 6 bases, with 9 bases spanning the gap. CDR3 length: 12 amino acids. The CDR3 DNA follows: TGTGCCAGCAGTTCTGGACGGGATGGCTACACCTTC. Protein product: CASSSGRDGYTF.

This chain links TRBV6-4 with TRBJ1-1; 7 bases are a match to TRBD1. Trimming at V came to 6 bases and at J to 5 bases, leaving 9 bases not matched to a gene. The CDR3 contains 14 residues. CDR1 and CDR2 from the germline V gene are MRHNA and SNTAGT. In DNA form, the CDR3 reads TGTGCCAGCAGGGTTAGGACAGGTAGGACTGAAGCTTTCTTT. Its translation: CASRVRTGRTEAFF.

V gene TRBV27 combines with J gene TRBJ1-1, with 9 bases fitting TRBD1. Losses at the gene ends were 10 bases for V and 3 bases for J; bases not matched to a gene: 9. Germline CDR1 reads MNHEY; CDR2 reads SMNVEV (reference sequence). The CDR3 is 14 amino acids. The CDR3 region has the DNA TGTGCCACTTCCCCCGGGACAGGGTACACTGAAGCTTTCTTT. The encoded protein is CATSPGTGYTEAFF.

The chain is built from TRBV5-4 and TRBJ2-7; a weak D match, TRBD1 (5 bases). The V and J ends lost 3 bases and 5 bases respectively, with 18 bases between them. The CDR3 runs 15 residues. Germline CDR1 and CDR2: SGHNT and YYREEE (reference sequence). For the CDR3, the DNA is TGTGCCAGCAGCTCCCCATGGACATCAACGGACGAGCAGTACTTC. Encoded protein: CASSSPWTSTDEQYF.

The count of this clone is one. J is TRBJ1-2 and V is TRBV19; D not certain. Germline CDR1 reads LNHDA; CDR2 reads SQIVND (reference sequence). This CDR3 region has 13 residues. Deletions cut 7 bases from V and 5 bases from J, with 14 bases between. The CDR3 sequence is CASNPGAGYGYTF. CDR3 in DNA: TGTGCCAGTAATCCGGGTGCGGGGTATGGCTACACCTTC.

The chain employs TRBV7-9 and TRBJ2-3; D remains ambiguous. Trimming took off 3 bases at V and 9 bases at J, with 10 bases between the two ends. Germline V gene data show CDR1 as SEHNR and CDR2 as FQNEAQ (reference sequence). The CDR3 has 12 amino acids. The CDR3 DNA follows: TGTGCCAGCAGCTTCTTCGAGCAGACGCAGTATTTT. This sequence encodes CASSFFEQTQYF.

CDR3 in DNA: TGTGCCTGGACCCCCCTTGGGTGGGGGACAGGCGACGGCTACACCTTC. As protein: CAWTPLGWGTGDGYTF. The rearrangement joins TRBV30 to TRBJ1-2, with TRBD1 matching over 8 bases. CDR1 is GTSNPN, CDR2 SVGIG, per germline (reference sequence). The CDR3 length is 16 residues. The ends lost 4 bases at V and 8 bases at J; junction bases unmatched: 18.

The genes are TRBV4-3 and TRBJ2-1; the match to TRBD2 covers 7 bases. The CDR3 is 14 residues long. Trimming cost V 6 bases and J 8 bases; bases outside gene matches: 10. Germline assignment: CDR1 LGHNA and CDR2 YSLEER. CDR3 nucleotide sequence: TGCGCCAGCAGTGATGGGAGCGGGAACTATGAGCAGTTCTTC. Its translation is CASSDGSGNYEQFF.